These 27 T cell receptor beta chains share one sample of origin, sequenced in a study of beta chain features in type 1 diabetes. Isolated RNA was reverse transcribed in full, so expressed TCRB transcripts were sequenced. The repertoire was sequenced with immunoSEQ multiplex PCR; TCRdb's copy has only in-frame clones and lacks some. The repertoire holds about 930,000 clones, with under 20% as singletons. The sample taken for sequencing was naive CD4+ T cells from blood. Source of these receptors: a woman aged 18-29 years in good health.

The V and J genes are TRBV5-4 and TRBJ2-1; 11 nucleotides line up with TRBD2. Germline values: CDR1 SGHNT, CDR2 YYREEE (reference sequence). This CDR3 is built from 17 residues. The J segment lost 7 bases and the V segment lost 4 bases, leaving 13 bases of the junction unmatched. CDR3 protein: CASSPETLGLAVNEQFF. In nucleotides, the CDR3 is TGTGCCAGCAGCCCTGAAACCTTGGGACTAGCGGTGAATGAGCAGTTCTTC.

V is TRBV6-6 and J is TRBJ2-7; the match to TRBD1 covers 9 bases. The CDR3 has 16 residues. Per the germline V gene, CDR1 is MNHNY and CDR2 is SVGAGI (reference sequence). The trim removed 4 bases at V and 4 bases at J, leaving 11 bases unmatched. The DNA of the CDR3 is TGTGCCAGCAGTTCCACAGGGGGCGCGGGGTCGTACGAGCAGTACTTC. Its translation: CASSSTGGAGSYEQYF.

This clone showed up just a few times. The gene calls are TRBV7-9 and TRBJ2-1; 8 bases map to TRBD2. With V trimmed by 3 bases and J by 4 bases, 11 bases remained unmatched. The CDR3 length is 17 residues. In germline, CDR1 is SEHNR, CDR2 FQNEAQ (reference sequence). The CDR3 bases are TGTGCCAGCAGCTTGCTATCCGGGACTAGGCCTTACAATGAGCAGTTCTTC. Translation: CASSLLSGTRPYNEQFF.

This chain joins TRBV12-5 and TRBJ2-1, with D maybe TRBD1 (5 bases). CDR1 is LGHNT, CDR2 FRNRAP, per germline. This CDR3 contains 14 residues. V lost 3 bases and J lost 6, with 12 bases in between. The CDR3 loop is CASGLDTGLNEQFF. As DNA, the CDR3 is TGTGCTAGTGGTTTAGACACAGGTCTCAATGAGCAGTTCTTC.

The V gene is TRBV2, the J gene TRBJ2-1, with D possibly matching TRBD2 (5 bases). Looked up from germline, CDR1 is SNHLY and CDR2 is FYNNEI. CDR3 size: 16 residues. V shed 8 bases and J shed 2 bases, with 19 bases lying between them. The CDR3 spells CASGWSGGRAYNEQFF. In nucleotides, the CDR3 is TGTGCCAGCGGGTGGTCCGGCGGGCGGGCCTACAATGAGCAGTTCTTC.

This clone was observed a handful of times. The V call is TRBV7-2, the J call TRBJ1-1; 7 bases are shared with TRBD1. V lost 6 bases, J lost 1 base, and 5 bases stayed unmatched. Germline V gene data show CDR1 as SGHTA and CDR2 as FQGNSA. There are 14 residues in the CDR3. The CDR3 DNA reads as TGTGCCAGCAGACAGGGACAGACGAACACTGAAGCTTTCTTT. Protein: CASRQGQTNTEAFF.

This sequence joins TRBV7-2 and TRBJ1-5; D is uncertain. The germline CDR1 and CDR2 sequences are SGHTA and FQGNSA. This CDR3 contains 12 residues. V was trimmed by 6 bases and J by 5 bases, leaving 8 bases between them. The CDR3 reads CASSSLHQPQHF. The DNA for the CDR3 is TGTGCCAGCAGTTCTCTCCATCAGCCCCAGCATTTT.

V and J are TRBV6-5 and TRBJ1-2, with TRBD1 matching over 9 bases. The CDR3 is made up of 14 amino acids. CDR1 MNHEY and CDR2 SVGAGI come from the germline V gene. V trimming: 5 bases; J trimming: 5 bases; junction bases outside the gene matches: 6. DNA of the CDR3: TGTGCCAGCAGTCGCCGCGGGACAGGGTATGGCTACACCTTC. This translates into CASSRRGTGYGYTF.

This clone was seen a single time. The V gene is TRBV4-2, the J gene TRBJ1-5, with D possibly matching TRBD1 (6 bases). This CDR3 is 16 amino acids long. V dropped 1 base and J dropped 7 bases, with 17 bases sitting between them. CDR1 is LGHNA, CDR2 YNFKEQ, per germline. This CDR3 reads CASSQGPGGSEQPQHF. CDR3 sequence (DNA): TGTGCCAGCAGCCAAGGTCCCGGGGGCTCAGAGCAGCCCCAGCATTTT.

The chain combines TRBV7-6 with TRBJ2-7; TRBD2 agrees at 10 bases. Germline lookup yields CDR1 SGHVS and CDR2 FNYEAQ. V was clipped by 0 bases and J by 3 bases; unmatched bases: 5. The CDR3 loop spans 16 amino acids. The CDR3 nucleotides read TGTGCCAGCAGCTTAGCGGGTTCTAGCGGGAGCTACGAGCAGTACTTC. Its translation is CASSLAGSSGSYEQYF.

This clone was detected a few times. The CDR3 loop reads CASSLGSGVQETQYF. DNA of the CDR3: TGCGCCAGCAGCTTGGGTTCGGGAGTCCAAGAGACCCAGTACTTC. The rearrangement links TRBV5-1 to TRBJ2-5; a weak D match, TRBD2 (6 bases). The CDR3 runs to 15 residues. From germline, CDR1 is SGHRS and CDR2 YFSETQ. V was pared by 0 bases and J by 1 base, with 10 bases between.

The CDR3 DNA follows: TGTGCCACCAGCAGAGTTTCGGAATTTAAGTACTTC. Protein sequence: CATSRVSEFKYF. The rearrangement joins TRBV15 to TRBJ2-7; D is unresolved. There are 12 residues in the CDR3. V was trimmed by 1 base and J by 11 bases, leaving 12 bases between them. Germline V CDR1 and CDR2: LNHNV, YYDKDF (reference sequence).

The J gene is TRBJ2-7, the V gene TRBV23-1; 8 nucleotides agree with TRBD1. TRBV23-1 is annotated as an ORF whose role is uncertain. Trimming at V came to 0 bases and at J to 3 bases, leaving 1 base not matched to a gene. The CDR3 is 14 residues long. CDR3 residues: CASSQSDRDYEQYF. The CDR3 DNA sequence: TGCGCCAGCAGTCAATCGGACAGGGACTACGAGCAGTACTTC.

CDR3 in DNA: TGTGCCAGCAGCCCACAGGGACTCTACGAGCAGTACTTC. Translating gives CASSPQGLYEQYF. The J gene is TRBJ2-7, the V gene TRBV14; the D gene could be TRBD1 or TRBD2 (6 bases each). V was clipped by 4 bases and J by 3 bases, with 10 bases between them. CDR3 size: 13 residues. Looked up from germline, CDR1 is SGHDN and CDR2 is FVKESK.

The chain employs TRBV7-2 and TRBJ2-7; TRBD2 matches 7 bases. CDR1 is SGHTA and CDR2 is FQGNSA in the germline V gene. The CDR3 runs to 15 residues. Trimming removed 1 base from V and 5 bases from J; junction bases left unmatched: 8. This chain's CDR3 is CASSLGGGRSHEQYF. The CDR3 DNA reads TGTGCCAGCAGCTTAGGGGGCGGGAGAAGCCACGAGCAGTACTTC. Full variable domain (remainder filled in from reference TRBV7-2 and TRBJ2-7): GAGVSQSPSNKVTEKGKDVELRCDPISGHTALYWYRQSLGQGLEFLIYFQGNSAPDKSGLPSDRFSAERTGGSVSTLTIQRTQQEDSAVYLCASSLGGGRSHEQYFGPGTRLTVT.

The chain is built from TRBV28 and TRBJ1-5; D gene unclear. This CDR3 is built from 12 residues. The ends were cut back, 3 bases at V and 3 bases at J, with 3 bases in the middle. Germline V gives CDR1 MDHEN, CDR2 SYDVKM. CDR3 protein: CASSFDNQPQHF. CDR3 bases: TGTGCCAGCAGTTTTGACAATCAGCCCCAGCATTTT.

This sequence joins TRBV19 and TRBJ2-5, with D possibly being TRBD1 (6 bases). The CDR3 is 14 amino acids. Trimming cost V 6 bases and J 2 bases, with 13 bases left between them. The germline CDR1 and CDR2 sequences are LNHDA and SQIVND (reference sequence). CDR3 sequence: CASRNQGTQETQYF. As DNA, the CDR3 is TGTGCCAGTAGAAATCAGGGGACACAAGAGACCCAGTACTTC.

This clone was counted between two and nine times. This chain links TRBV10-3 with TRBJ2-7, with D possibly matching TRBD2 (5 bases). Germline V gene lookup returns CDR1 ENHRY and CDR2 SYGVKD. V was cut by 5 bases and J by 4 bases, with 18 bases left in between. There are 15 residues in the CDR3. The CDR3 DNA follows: TGTGCCATCAGTCCGTTTGCGGGCACCACTTACGAGCAGTACTTC. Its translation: CAISPFAGTTYEQYF.

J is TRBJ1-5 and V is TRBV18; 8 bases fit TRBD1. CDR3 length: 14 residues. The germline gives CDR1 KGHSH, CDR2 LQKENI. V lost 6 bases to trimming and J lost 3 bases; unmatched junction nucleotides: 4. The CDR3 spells CASSGTGANQPQHF. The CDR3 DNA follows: TGTGCCAGCTCCGGGACAGGCGCCAATCAGCCCCAGCATTTT.

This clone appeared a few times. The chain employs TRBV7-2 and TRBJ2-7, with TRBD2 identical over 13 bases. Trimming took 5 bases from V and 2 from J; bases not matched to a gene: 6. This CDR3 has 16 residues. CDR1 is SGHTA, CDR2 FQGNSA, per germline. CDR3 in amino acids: CASSRTSGSFAYEQYF. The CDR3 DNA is TGTGCCAGCAGCCGGACTAGCGGGAGCTTTGCCTACGAGCAGTACTTC.

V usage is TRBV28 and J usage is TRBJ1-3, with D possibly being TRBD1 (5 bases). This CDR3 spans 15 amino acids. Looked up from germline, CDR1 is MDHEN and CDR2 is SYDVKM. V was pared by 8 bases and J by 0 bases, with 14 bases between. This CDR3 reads CASHGAGGSGNTIYF. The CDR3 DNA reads TGTGCCAGCCACGGCGCCGGGGGCTCTGGAAACACCATATATTTT.

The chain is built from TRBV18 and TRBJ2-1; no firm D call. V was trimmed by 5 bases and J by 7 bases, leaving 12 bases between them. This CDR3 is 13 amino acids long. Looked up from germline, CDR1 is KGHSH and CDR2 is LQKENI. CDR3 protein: CASSTPVGNEQFF. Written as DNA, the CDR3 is TGTGCCAGCTCAACCCCTGTGGGAAATGAGCAGTTCTTC.

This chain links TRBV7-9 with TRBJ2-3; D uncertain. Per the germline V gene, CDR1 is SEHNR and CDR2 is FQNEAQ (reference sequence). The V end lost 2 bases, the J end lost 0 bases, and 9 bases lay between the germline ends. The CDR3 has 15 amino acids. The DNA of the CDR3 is TGTGCCAGCAGCTTACTGGAAACTAGCACAGATACGCAGTATTTT. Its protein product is CASSLLETSTDTQYF.

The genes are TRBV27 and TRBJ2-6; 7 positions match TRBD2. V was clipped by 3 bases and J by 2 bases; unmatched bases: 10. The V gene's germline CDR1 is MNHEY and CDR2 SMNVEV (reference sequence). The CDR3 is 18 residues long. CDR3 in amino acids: CASSLAPAGEAGANVLTF. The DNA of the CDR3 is TGTGCCAGCAGTTTGGCGCCCGCGGGGGAGGCTGGGGCCAACGTCCTGACTTTC.

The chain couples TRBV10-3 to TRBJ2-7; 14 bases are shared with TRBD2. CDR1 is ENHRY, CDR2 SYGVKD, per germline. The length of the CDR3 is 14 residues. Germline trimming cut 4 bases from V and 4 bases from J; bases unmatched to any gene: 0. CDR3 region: CAISGLAGGYEQYF. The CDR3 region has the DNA TGTGCCATCAGTGGACTAGCGGGAGGGTACGAGCAGTACTTC.

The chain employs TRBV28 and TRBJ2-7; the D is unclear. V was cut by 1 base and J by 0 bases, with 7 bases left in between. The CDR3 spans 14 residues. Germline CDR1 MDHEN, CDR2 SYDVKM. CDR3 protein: CASSLSIHSYEQYF. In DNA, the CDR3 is TGTGCCAGCAGTTTATCAATCCACTCCTACGAGCAGTACTTC.

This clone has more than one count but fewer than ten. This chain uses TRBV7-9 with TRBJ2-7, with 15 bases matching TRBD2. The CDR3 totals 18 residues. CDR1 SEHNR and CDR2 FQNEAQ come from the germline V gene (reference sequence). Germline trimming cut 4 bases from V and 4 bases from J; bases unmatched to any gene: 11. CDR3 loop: CASSSRTSGRALVYEQYF. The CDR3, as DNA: TGTGCCAGCAGCTCGAGGACTAGCGGGAGGGCCCTCGTGTACGAGCAGTACTTC.